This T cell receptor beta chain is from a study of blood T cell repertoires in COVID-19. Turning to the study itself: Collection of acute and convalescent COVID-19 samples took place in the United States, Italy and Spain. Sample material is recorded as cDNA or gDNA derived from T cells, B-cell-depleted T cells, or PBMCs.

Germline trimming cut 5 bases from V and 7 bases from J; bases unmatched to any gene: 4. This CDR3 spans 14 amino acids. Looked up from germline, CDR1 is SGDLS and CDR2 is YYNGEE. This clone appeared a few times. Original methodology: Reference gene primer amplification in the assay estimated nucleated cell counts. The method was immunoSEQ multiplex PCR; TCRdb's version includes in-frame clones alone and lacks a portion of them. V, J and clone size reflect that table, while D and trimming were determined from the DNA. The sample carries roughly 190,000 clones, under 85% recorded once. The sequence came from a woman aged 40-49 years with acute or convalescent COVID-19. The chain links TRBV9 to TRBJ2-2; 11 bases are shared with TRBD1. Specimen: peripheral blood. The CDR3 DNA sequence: TGTGCCAGCAGAGGACAGGGGGCTTTCGGGGAGCTGTTTTTT. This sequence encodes CASRGQGAFGELFF.